Listed below are T cell receptor beta chains from one sample, sequenced in a study of cytomegalovirus exposure and HLA in healthy donors. The protocol was immunoSEQ multiplex PCR, while the TCRdb copy is restricted to in-frame clones and leaves out a portion. The repertoire has 100,000 to 150,000 clones, about 82% of them found once; the top ten carry 1.9%. Sequences were obtained from PBMCs. Receptors were obtained from a man in his forties or fifties in good health and CMV-seronegative. CDR3s include the opening cysteine and the closing phenylalanine or tryptophan. D genes are given only for firm matches. Clone size is given for some rows only: seen once, a few or many times, or a class if the clone is expanded.

CDR3 | DNA | J | V | size | D
CASSSVLRNTEAFF | TGTGCCAGCAGCTCGGTTCTTAGGAACACTGAAGCTTTCTTT | TRBJ1-1 | TRBV5-4 | once | .
CASSTTGRTVQETQYF | TGTGCCAGTAGTACCACCGGCCGGACTGTCCAAGAGACCCAGTACTTC | TRBJ2-5 | TRBV19 | . | .
CASRTGLAGRTGELFF | TGCGCCAGCAGAACCGGACTAGCGGGGCGAACCGGGGAGCTGTTTTTT | TRBJ2-2 | TRBV10-1 | . | TRBD2
CASSQGLEETQYF | TGCGCCAGCAGCCAAGGACTAGAAGAGACCCAGTACTTC | TRBJ2-5 | TRBV4-3 | . | .
CASSFSTDRRIGELFF | TGTGCCAGCAGCTTCTCGACGGACAGGCGCATAGGGGAGCTGTTTTTT | TRBJ2-2 | TRBV7-2 | . | TRBD1
CASSLDRNNSPLHF | TGTGCCAGCAGTCTCGACAGAAATAATTCACCCCTCCACTTT | TRBJ1-6 | TRBV27 | . | .
CASSPPTSGGDNEQFF | TGCGCCAGCAGCCCCCCGACTAGCGGGGGAGACAATGAGCAGTTCTTC | TRBJ2-1 | TRBV5-1 | . | TRBD2
CATSGGSYSNQPQHF | TGTGCCACCAGTGGGGGCAGCTATAGCAATCAGCCCCAGCATTTT | TRBJ1-5 | TRBV15 | . | .
CASREIKGGAYEQYF | TGTGCCAGCAGGGAAATTAAGGGCGGGGCCTACGAGCAGTACTTC | TRBJ2-7 | TRBV6-6 | once | .
CASSLDGIGSIPLHF | TGTGCCAGCAGCTTGGACGGGATTGGGTCGATTCCCCTCCACTTT | TRBJ1-6 | TRBV5-8 | . | .
CASSNQGQGPGEQYF | TGTGCCAGCAGTAACCAGGGACAGGGCCCCGGGGAGCAGTACTTC | TRBJ2-7 | TRBV6-6 | . | TRBD1
CASSQDQGKLSGPQHF | TGCGCCAGCAGCCAAGATCAGGGGAAGTTATCAGGGCCCCAGCATTTT | TRBJ1-5 | TRBV4-1 | . | .
CASSLAGGSDEQYF | TGTGCCAGCAGCCTAGCGGGGGGTAGCGACGAGCAGTACTTC | TRBJ2-7 | TRBV11-3 | . | TRBD2
CASSEAPGASRGTQYF | TGTGCCAGCAGTGAAGCTCCAGGGGCCTCGAGGGGGACCCAGTACTTC | TRBJ2-5 | TRBV6-1 | . | .
CASGKQGHNSPLHF | TGTGCCAGCGGGAAACAGGGACATAATTCACCCCTCCACTTT | TRBJ1-6 | TRBV6-1 | . | .
CASSLGSGWEGRGAYGYTF | TGTGCCAGCAGCTTGGGCTCGGGTTGGGAGGGTCGGGGGGCCTATGGCTACACCTTC | TRBJ1-2 | TRBV5-4 | . | .
CAIRPGTEPNTEAFF | TGTGCCATCAGACCCGGGACAGAACCGAACACTGAAGCTTTCTTT | TRBJ1-1 | TRBV10-3 | . | TRBD1
CSSQGLAGGSGTDTQYF | TGCAGCTCCCAGGGACTAGCGGGGGGCTCTGGAACAGATACGCAGTATTTT | TRBJ2-3 | TRBV29-1 | . | TRBD2
CASSQFRNTIYF | TGTGCCAGCAGCCAGTTTCGAAACACCATATATTTT | TRBJ1-3 | TRBV11-2 | . | .
CASEGGGGSTSPLHF | TGTGCCAGCGAAGGTGGGGGGGGTTCAACTTCACCCCTCCACTTT | TRBJ1-6 | TRBV9 | . | .
CASSMVEYRGYTF | TGTGCCAGTAGTATGGTAGAATATCGTGGCTACACCTTC | TRBJ1-2 | TRBV19 | . | .
CASSYIGGVEKLFF | TGTGCCAGCAGTTATATAGGGGGCGTAGAAAAACTGTTTTTT | TRBJ1-4 | TRBV6-5 | . | TRBD1
CASSPGANEQYF | TGCGCCAGCAGCCCTGGGGCGAACGAGCAGTACTTC | TRBJ2-7 | TRBV5-1 | . | .
CASSRLQGSYNEQFF | TGTGCCAGCTCACGCCTACAGGGCTCCTACAATGAGCAGTTCTTC | TRBJ2-1 | TRBV18 | . | .
CASSDETGAWEQYF | TGTGCCAGCAGTGACGAGACAGGGGCGTGGGAGCAGTACTTC | TRBJ2-7 | TRBV6-5 | . | TRBD1
CASSYGRYNSPLHF | TGTGCCAGCAGCTATGGGAGATATAATTCACCCCTCCACTTT | TRBJ1-6 | TRBV7-9 | . | .
CASSLGQGIVNTEAFF | TGCGCCAGCAGCTTGGGACAGGGGATCGTGAACACTGAAGCTTTCTTT | TRBJ1-1 | TRBV5-1 | few | TRBD1
CASSLRWANEQFF | TGTGCCAGCAGCTTAAGGTGGGCTAATGAGCAGTTCTTC | TRBJ2-1 | TRBV11-3 | . | .
CASSQEGATGYGYTF | TGTGCCAGCAGCCAAGAAGGGGCAACAGGATATGGCTACACCTTC | TRBJ1-2 | TRBV14 | . | .
CASSLDPGQSNQPQHF | TGTGCCAGCAGCTTAGATCCGGGACAGTCCAATCAGCCCCAGCATTTT | TRBJ1-5 | TRBV5-5 | . | TRBD1
CASIEQDRGAYGYTF | TGTGCCAGTATAGAGCAAGACAGGGGAGCCTATGGCTACACCTTC | TRBJ1-2 | TRBV19 | . | TRBD1
CASSSGGRSYNEQFF | TGTGCCAGCAGTTCTGGGGGCAGGTCCTACAATGAGCAGTTCTTC | TRBJ2-1 | TRBV28 | . | .
CASSAGLAGASTDTQYF | TGTGCCAGCAGCGCAGGACTAGCAGGGGCTAGCACAGATACGCAGTATTTT | TRBJ2-3 | TRBV9 | . | TRBD2
CAWSPKRNTEAFF | TGTGCCTGGAGCCCTAAAAGAAACACTGAAGCTTTCTTT | TRBJ1-1 | TRBV30 | . | .
CATSRQGPANEKLFF | TGTGCCACCAGCCGTCAGGGCCCGGCTAATGAAAAACTGTTTTTT | TRBJ1-4 | TRBV15 | few | .
CAISESEEGDTEAFF | TGTGCCATCAGTGAGTCTGAGGAAGGGGACACTGAAGCTTTCTTT | TRBJ1-1 | TRBV10-3 | . | .
CASSFSGHNQPQHF | TGTGCCAGCAGCTTCTCAGGGCACAATCAGCCCCAGCATTTT | TRBJ1-5 | TRBV7-9 | few | .
CASSPGQGTEAFF | TGTGCCAGCAGCCCGGGACAGGGGACTGAAGCTTTCTTT | TRBJ1-1 | TRBV7-9 | . | TRBD1
CAIDRGGGGSSYNEQFF | TGTGCCATAGACCGGGGTGGCGGCGGGAGCTCCTACAATGAGCAGTTCTTC | TRBJ2-1 | TRBV10-3 | once | TRBD2
CASSPQTPDSENYNEQFF | TGTGCCAGCAGTCCCCAGACACCGGACTCCGAAAACTACAATGAGCAGTTCTTC | TRBJ2-1 | TRBV27 | . | .
CASSLVPGQSVWGANVLTF | TGTGCCAGCAGCTTGGTTCCGGGACAGTCCGTGTGGGGGGCCAACGTCCTGACTTTC | TRBJ2-6 | TRBV28 | . | TRBD1
CASSLAGTGVYTGELFF | TGTGCCAGCAGTTTAGCAGGGACAGGGGTGTACACCGGGGAGCTGTTTTTT | TRBJ2-2 | TRBV28 | few | TRBD1
CASSVSTGGSGYGYTF | TGTGCCAGCAGTGTATCCACAGGGGGCTCTGGCTATGGCTACACCTTC | TRBJ1-2 | TRBV25-1 | . | TRBD1
CASSGQHTEAFF | TGTGCCAGCTCGGGACAGCACACTGAAGCTTTCTTT | TRBJ1-1 | TRBV11-3 | few | TRBD1
CASSINRLNTEAFF | TGTGCCAGTAGTATCAACAGACTGAACACTGAAGCTTTCTTT | TRBJ1-1 | TRBV19 | once | .
CASSQDSFNQPQHF | TGTGCCAGCAGCCAGGACAGTTTCAATCAGCCCCAGCATTTT | TRBJ1-5 | TRBV7-9 | . | .
CASSLSGSGTEAFF | TGTGCCAGCAGTTTATCAGGGTCCGGCACTGAAGCTTTCTTT | TRBJ1-1 | TRBV28 | once | .
CASSLEWDSIHYGYTF | TGCGCCAGCAGCTTGGAATGGGACAGCATCCACTATGGCTACACCTTC | TRBJ1-2 | TRBV5-1 | . | TRBD1
CASSSRVMNTEAFF | TGCGCCAGCAGCTCCAGGGTCATGAACACTGAAGCTTTCTTT | TRBJ1-1 | TRBV5-1 | . | .
CASREDGVTGELFF | TGTGCCAGCAGGGAGGACGGGGTGACCGGGGAGCTGTTTTTT | TRBJ2-2 | TRBV6-6 | . | .
CASSVAGGPAGELFF | TGTGCCAGCAGCGTAGCGGGGGGGCCAGCCGGGGAGCTGTTTTTT | TRBJ2-2 | TRBV9 | . | TRBD2
CASSPTLPFSEQFF | TGTGCCAGCAGTCCTACCTTACCCTTTAGCGAGCAGTTCTTC | TRBJ2-1 | TRBV2 | . | .
CASSIQGGNQPQHF | TGTGCCAGCAGTATACAGGGAGGCAATCAGCCCCAGCATTTT | TRBJ1-5 | TRBV2 | few | .